This TCR beta chain emerged from a study of CD8+CD57+ T cells in acquired aplastic anemia. Findings of the study overall: Patients had approximately 30 CD8+ CDR3 sequences in common with controls (the shared set).

Both TCR beta VDJ combination and CDR3 sequence profiling were carried out. Genomic DNA was the template for this profiling. TCRdb re-analysed the reads in MiXCR, keeping a single row per CDR3 protein. The sample lists more than 150,000 distinct CDR3 sequences, around 50% occurring once. It was patients with CD8+CD57+ cell expansion by flow cytometry who were chosen for sequencing. Trimming left V 3 bases short and J 7 bases short, with 10 bases between. The CDR3 runs 13 residues. Germline V CDR1 and CDR2: SGHVS, FNYEAQ. This clonotype was seen repeatedly, ten times or more. Antigen specificity is unknown.

Source material: sorted CD4+, CD8+, or CD8+CD57+ T cells (not recorded which) from PBMCs. This chain uses TRBV7-6 with TRBJ1-5; D may be TRBD1 (6 bases). This sequence originates from a human donor with aplastic anemia. The DNA for the CDR3 is TGTGCCAGCAGCTTGGGGGCTGAGCAGCCCCAGCATTTT. Translation: CASSLGAEQPQHF. The full variable domain, completed using reference TRBV7-6 and TRBJ1-5, is GAGVSQSPRYKVTKRGQDVALRCDPISGHVSLYWYRQALGQGPEFLTYFNYEAQQDKSGLPNDRFSAERPEGSISTLTIQRTEQRDSAMYRCASSLGAEQPQHFGDGTRLSIL.